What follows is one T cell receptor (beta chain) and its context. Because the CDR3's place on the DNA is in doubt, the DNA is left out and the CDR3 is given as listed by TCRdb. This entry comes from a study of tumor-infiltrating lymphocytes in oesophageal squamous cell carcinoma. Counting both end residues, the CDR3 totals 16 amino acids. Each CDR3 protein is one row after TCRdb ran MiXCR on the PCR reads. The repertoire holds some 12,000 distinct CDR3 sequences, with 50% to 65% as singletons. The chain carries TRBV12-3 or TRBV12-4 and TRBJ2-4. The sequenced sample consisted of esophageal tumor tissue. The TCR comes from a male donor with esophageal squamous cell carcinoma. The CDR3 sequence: CASSRQEHVGWLHLRF.